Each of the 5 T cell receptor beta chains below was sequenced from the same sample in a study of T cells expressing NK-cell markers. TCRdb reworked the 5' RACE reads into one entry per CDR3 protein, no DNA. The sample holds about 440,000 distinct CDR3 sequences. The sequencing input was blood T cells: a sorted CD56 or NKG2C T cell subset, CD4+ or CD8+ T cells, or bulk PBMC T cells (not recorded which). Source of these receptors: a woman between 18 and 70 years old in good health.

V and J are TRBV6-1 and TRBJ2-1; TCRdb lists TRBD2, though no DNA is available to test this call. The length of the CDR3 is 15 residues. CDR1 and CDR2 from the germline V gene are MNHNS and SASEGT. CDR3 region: CASSSELAGVYEQFF.

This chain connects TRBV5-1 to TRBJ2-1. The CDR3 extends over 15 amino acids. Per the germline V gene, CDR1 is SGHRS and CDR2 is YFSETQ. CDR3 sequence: CASSLTQSSYNEQFF. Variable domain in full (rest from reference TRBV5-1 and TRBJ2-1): KAGVTQTPRYLIKTRGQQVTLSCSPISGHRSVSWYQQTPGQGLQFLFEYFSETQRNKGNFPGRFSGRQFSNSRSEMNVSTLELGDSALYLCASSLTQSSYNEQFFGPGTRLTVL.

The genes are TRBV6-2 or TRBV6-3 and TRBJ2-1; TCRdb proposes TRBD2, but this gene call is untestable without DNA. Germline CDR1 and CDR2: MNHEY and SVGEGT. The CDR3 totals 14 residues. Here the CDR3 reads CASSTGGAVNEQFF.

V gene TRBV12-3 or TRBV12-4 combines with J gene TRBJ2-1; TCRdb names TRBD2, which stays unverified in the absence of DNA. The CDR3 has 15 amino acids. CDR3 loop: CASSFASGGANEQFF.

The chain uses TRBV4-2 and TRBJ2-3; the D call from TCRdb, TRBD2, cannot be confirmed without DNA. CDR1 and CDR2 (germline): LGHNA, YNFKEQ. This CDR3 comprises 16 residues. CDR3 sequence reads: CASSQEGTSGTDTQYF.